This TCR beta chain was obtained from a study of blood T cell repertoires in COVID-19. Study-level background: The United States, Italy and Spain were the sources of the acute and convalescent COVID-19 samples. The cDNA or gDNA used as material had been derived from T cells, B-cell-depleted T cells, or PBMCs.

Germline V gene sequence: CDR1 MNHEY, CDR2 SVGAGI. The CDR3 is 14 amino acids. The V segment lost 7 bases and the J segment 7 bases; nucleotides outside the gene matches: 13. A few counts support this clone. In the original processing: Reference gene primer amplification in the assay estimated nucleated cell counts. Profiling relied on immunoSEQ multiplex PCR, and the TCRdb table lists in-frame clones only, not all of them. The V and J calls and the clone size are those of that table, but D and trimming were determined from the DNA. The table records some 110,000 clones, roughly 81% of them present only once.

Source material: peripheral blood. This clonotype originated in a man between 40 and 49 years old with acute or convalescent COVID-19. This chain links TRBV6-5 with TRBJ2-7; TRBD2 matches at 7 bases. This CDR3 reads CASMGSGGSREQYF. The CDR3 DNA follows: TGTGCCAGCATGGGGTCGGGGGGAAGTAGGGAGCAGTACTTC.